These 24 T cell receptor beta chains originate from one sample sequenced in a study of blood T cell repertoires in COVID-19. Repertoires were generated with immunoSEQ multiplex PCR, while TCRdb's copy carries only in-frame clones and drops some. The table has about 160,000 clones, 60% to 80% seen once. The material sequenced was peripheral blood. The receptor source for this set is a man aged 65 to 79 with acute or convalescent COVID-19.

The chain joins TRBV11-2 to TRBJ1-6; D is undetermined. V was trimmed by 2 bases and J by 5 bases, leaving 10 bases between them. This CDR3 is 15 amino acids long. CDR1 and CDR2 (germline): SGHAT, FQNNGV. The CDR3 protein is CASSLLGGNNSPLHF. CDR3 nucleotides: TGTGCCAGCAGCTTATTAGGCGGGAATAATTCACCCCTCCACTTT.

The chain has TRBV7-6 and TRBJ2-2, with D possibly matching TRBD2 (7 bases). Trimming stripped 2 bases from V and 8 bases from J, with 15 bases between. The length of the CDR3 is 15 residues. Germline V lookup: CDR1 SGHVS, CDR2 FNYEAQ. The CDR3 protein is CASSLRSGGQGELFF. CDR3 DNA sequence: TGTGCCAGCAGCTTAAGGTCGGGGGGCCAGGGGGAGCTGTTTTTT.

Only one count was recorded for this clone. This sequence joins TRBV14 and TRBJ2-7; D call uncertain. The V gene lost 5 bases and the J gene lost 2 bases, with 7 bases spanning the gap. CDR1 and CDR2 (germline): SGHDN, FVKESK. This CDR3 is 12 amino acids long. The CDR3 region is CASSFTAYEQYF. CDR3 bases: TGTGCCAGCAGCTTTACGGCCTACGAGCAGTACTTC.

V gene TRBV5-1 combines with J gene TRBJ1-1; D gene ambiguous. Trimming took 0 bases from V and 3 from J, leaving 6 bases between them. The germline gives CDR1 SGHRS, CDR2 YFSETQ. The CDR3 length is 13 residues. CDR3 sequence reads: CASSLDGYTEAFF. The CDR3 nucleotides are TGCGCCAGCAGCTTGGACGGTTACACTGAAGCTTTCTTT.

This clone was detected once. V and J are TRBV4-2 and TRBJ2-2, with TRBD2 identical over 7 bases. From germline, CDR1 is LGHNA and CDR2 YNFKEQ. V shed 4 bases and J 5 bases; nucleotides not matched to a gene: 7. CDR3 length equals 15 residues. This chain's CDR3 is CASSRREGRTGELFF. For the CDR3, the DNA is TGTGCCAGCAGCCGAAGGGAGGGGAGGACCGGGGAGCTGTTTTTT.

V and J are TRBV18 and TRBJ1-2, with 10 bases that match TRBD1. The CDR3 is made up of 13 amino acids. V gave up 6 bases and J gave up 13 bases; unmatched junction bases: 11. Germline lookup yields CDR1 KGHSH and CDR2 LQKENI. The CDR3 DNA sequence: TGTGCCAGCTCGGCCGGGACAGGGGCCCCATTCACCTTC. Amino acids: CASSAGTGAPFTF.

The gene calls are TRBV19 and TRBJ1-5; TRBD1 agrees at 10 bases. The CDR3 totals 14 residues. Trimming took 7 bases from V and 8 from J; bases not matched to a gene: 8. Germline CDR1 and CDR2: LNHDA and SQIVND (reference sequence). CDR3 sequence: CASNHRDRGEPQHF. The CDR3 region has the DNA TGTGCCAGTAACCACCGGGACAGGGGCGAGCCCCAGCATTTT. The variable domain in full, with the rest retrieved from reference TRBV19 and TRBJ1-5, is DGGITQSPKYLFRKEGQNVTLSCEQNLNHDAMYWYRQDPGQGLRLIYYSQIVNDFQKGDIAEGYSVSREKKESFPLTVTSAQKNPTAFYLCASNHRDRGEPQHFGDGTRLSIL.

V gene TRBV15 combines with J gene TRBJ1-2; D is unclear. This CDR3 contains 18 residues. With 1 base removed from V and 6 bases from J, the gap between germline ends came to 24 bases. CDR1 is LNHNV and CDR2 is YYDKDF in the germline V gene (reference sequence). The chain's CDR3 is CATSRVPVGWSGYHGYTF. CDR3 sequence (DNA): TGTGCCACCAGCAGAGTTCCAGTCGGGTGGAGTGGTTACCATGGCTACACCTTC. The whole variable domain, filled in from reference TRBV15 and TRBJ1-2, reads DAMVIQNPRYQVTQFGKPVTLSCSQTLNHNVMYWYQQKSSQAPKLLFHYYDKDFNNEADTPDNFQSRRPNTSFCFLDIRSPGLGDTAMYLCATSRVPVGWSGYHGYTFGSGTRLTVV.

This clone came up once. The chain combines TRBV6-2 or TRBV6-3 with TRBJ2-1, with TRBD2 matching over 12 bases. This CDR3 region has 15 residues. The V gene's germline CDR1 is MNHEY and CDR2 SVGEGT. The V segment lost 5 bases and the J segment 4 bases; nucleotides outside the gene matches: 3. The CDR3 here is CASSTSGGTYNEQFF. The CDR3 DNA sequence: TGTGCCAGCAGTACTAGCGGGGGGACTTACAATGAGCAGTTCTTC.

The gene calls are TRBV7-2 and TRBJ2-7; no clear D gene. The CDR3 consists of 13 residues. Germline loops: CDR1 SGHTA, CDR2 FQGNSA. Trimming removed 2 bases at V and 2 bases at J, with 7 bases between. CDR3 sequence (DNA): TGTGCCAGCAGCTTATATTCCCCCTACGAGCAGTACTTC. Protein sequence: CASSLYSPYEQYF.

The V and J genes are TRBV10-2 and TRBJ1-1; 9 bases align to TRBD1. The V gene's germline CDR1 is WSHSY and CDR2 SAAADI. Germline trimming cut 6 bases from V and 5 bases from J; bases unmatched to any gene: 13. This CDR3 has 16 amino acids. CDR3 loop: CASRTGGDLVGTEAFF. The DNA for the CDR3 is TGCGCCAGCAGGACAGGGGGGGATTTGGTGGGTACTGAAGCTTTCTTT.

The V gene is TRBV4-1, the J gene TRBJ2-2, with D maybe TRBD1 (5 bases). This CDR3 is built from 16 residues. Trimming left V 4 bases short and J 0 bases short, with 12 bases between. Germline V gene sequence: CDR1 MGHRA, CDR2 YSYEKL. For the CDR3, the DNA is TGCGCCAGCAGCCTGATGACAGTCGCGAACACCGGGGAGCTGTTTTTT. Its translation is CASSLMTVANTGELFF.

V and J are TRBV2 and TRBJ1-2, with a tentative D call TRBD1 (6 bases). This CDR3 is built from 14 residues. The germline V gene has CDR1 SNHLY and CDR2 FYNNEI. Trimming left V 9 bases short and J 3 bases short, with 17 bases between. The CDR3: CASKSSYRDYGYTF. The CDR3 nucleotides are TGTGCCAGTAAATCCTCCTACAGGGACTATGGCTACACCTTC.

The chain couples TRBV11-3 to TRBJ2-7; possible D gene TRBD1, 5 bases. Germline values: CDR1 SGHNT, CDR2 YENEEA. Trimming removed 1 base at V and 2 bases at J, with 15 bases between. There are 16 residues in the CDR3. CDR3 amino acids: CASSLGSGLLAYEQYF. The DNA for the CDR3 is TGTGCCAGCAGCTTAGGATCAGGGCTTCTAGCCTACGAGCAGTACTTC.

The chain links TRBV13 to TRBJ2-7; 10 bases fit TRBD2. This CDR3 has 15 residues. V lost 5 bases to trimming and J lost 3 bases; unmatched junction nucleotides: 7. Germline V CDR1 and CDR2: PRHDT, FYEKMQ (reference sequence). The CDR3 sequence is CASSKLAGPFYEQYF. DNA of the CDR3: TGTGCCAGCAGCAAACTAGCGGGACCTTTCTACGAGCAGTACTTC.

This clone occurred once. V is TRBV11-3 and J is TRBJ2-4; D not certain. CDR1 and CDR2 from the germline V gene are SGHNT and YENEEA. The CDR3 has 16 residues. Trimming removed 0 bases at V and 0 bases at J, with 9 bases between. The CDR3 nucleotides read TGTGCCAGCAGCTTAGAGGCCAGAAGAGCCAAAAACATTCAGTACTTC. It yields the protein CASSLEARRAKNIQYF.

The rearrangement uses TRBV13 and TRBJ1-2; 10 bases are shared with TRBD1. The CDR3 loop spans 16 amino acids. With 5 bases clipped from V and 6 bases from J, the junction kept 12 bases outside the gene matches. The V gene's germline CDR1 is PRHDT and CDR2 FYEKMQ (reference sequence). The CDR3 loop is CASSPTRTGGSDGYTF. DNA of the CDR3: TGTGCCAGCAGCCCCACACGGACAGGGGGAAGTGATGGCTACACCTTC.

The rearrangement uses TRBV19 and TRBJ2-2, with 9 bases that match TRBD1. The CDR3 extends over 15 amino acids. The germline V gene encodes CDR1 LNHDA and CDR2 SQIVND (reference sequence). The V segment lost 8 bases and the J segment 4 bases; nucleotides outside the gene matches: 8. For the CDR3, the DNA is TGTGCCAGTGTGACAGGGGGGACTGGCACCGGGGAGCTGTTTTTT. Protein product: CASVTGGTGTGELFF.

The V call is TRBV7-8, the J call TRBJ1-5; 12 bases are a match to TRBD1. The CDR3 is 17 amino acids. V shed 5 bases and J 6 bases; nucleotides not matched to a gene: 11. Germline V gene sequence: CDR1 SGHVS, CDR2 FQNEAQ. The CDR3 sequence is CASSTYPGTGGGQPQHF. CDR3 coding DNA: TGTGCCAGCAGCACCTACCCCGGGACAGGGGGCGGTCAGCCCCAGCATTTT.

The rearrangement uses TRBV5-4 and TRBJ2-1; 11 nucleotides align to TRBD2. CDR3 length equals 15 residues. Germline CDR1 is SGHNT and CDR2 is YYREEE (reference sequence). V dropped 1 base and J dropped 8; count of bases not matched to a gene: 5. The CDR3 spells CASSLSSGGDHEQFF. The CDR3 coding sequence is TGTGCCAGCAGCTTGAGTAGCGGGGGGGACCATGAGCAGTTCTTC.

The chain employs TRBV5-6 and TRBJ2-1, with TRBD2 matching 9 bases. Germline-derived CDR1 and CDR2 are SGHDT and YYEEEE. Trimming removed 4 bases from V and 0 bases from J; junction bases left unmatched: 11. The length of the CDR3 is 18 residues. The CDR3 nucleotides are TGTGCCAGCAGCCGTGGGCTAGCGGGGTGGAGCTCCTACAATGAGCAGTTCTTC. Translating it yields CASSRGLAGWSSYNEQFF.

CDR3 residues: CASGFSTGATSNYGYTF. The CDR3 region has the DNA TGTGCTAGTGGTTTTTCGACAGGGGCTACCTCTAACTATGGCTACACCTTC. The J gene is TRBJ1-2, the V gene TRBV12-5; 8 nucleotides align to TRBD1. With V trimmed by 3 bases and J by 0 bases, 9 bases remained unmatched. Germline V lookup: CDR1 LGHNT, CDR2 FRNRAP. The CDR3 extends over 17 amino acids.

The J gene is TRBJ2-7, the V gene TRBV3-1 (or the pseudogene TRBV3-2); tentative D call: TRBD2 (6 bases). Looked up from germline, CDR1 is LGHDT and CDR2 is YNNKEL (reference sequence). The CDR3 has 13 residues. V lost 0 bases and J 5 bases, leaving 8 bases between the germline ends. CDR3 amino acids: CASSQDAGHEQYF. The CDR3 bases are TGTGCCAGCAGCCAAGATGCGGGGCACGAGCAGTACTTC.

The genes are TRBV19 and TRBJ1-5; the D gene is possibly TRBD1 (6 bases). The V gene lost 1 base and the J gene lost 1 base, with 8 bases spanning the gap. The CDR3 has 15 amino acids. CDR1 and CDR2 from the germline V gene are LNHDA and SQIVND (reference sequence). This CDR3 reads CASSIGGTSNQPQHF. CDR3 bases: TGTGCCAGTAGTATAGGGGGGACAAGCAATCAGCCCCAGCATTTT.